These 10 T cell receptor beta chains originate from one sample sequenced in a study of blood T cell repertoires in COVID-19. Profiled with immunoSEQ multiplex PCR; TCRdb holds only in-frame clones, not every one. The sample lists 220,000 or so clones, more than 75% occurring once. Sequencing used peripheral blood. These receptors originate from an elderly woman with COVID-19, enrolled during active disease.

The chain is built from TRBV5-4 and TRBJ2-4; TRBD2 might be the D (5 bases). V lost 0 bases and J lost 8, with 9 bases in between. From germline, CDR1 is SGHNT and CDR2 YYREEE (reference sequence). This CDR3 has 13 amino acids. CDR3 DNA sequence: TGTGCCAGCAGCTTGGCCAACGGGGACATTCAGTACTTC. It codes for CASSLANGDIQYF.

This CDR3 reads CASSFRGPYSTDTQYF. In DNA form, the CDR3 reads TGTGCCAGCAGTTTCAGGGGGCCATACAGCACAGATACGCAGTATTTT. The rearrangement links TRBV27 to TRBJ2-3; TRBD1 matches at 8 bases. The CDR3 extends over 16 amino acids. Unmatched junction bases numbered 5, after V lost 3 bases and J lost 0 bases. The germline V gene encodes CDR1 MNHEY and CDR2 SMNVEV (reference sequence).

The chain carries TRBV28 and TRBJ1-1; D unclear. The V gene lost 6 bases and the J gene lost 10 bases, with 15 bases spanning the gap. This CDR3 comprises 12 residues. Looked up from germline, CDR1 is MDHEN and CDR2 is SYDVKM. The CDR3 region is CASSTSRFGAFF. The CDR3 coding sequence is TGTGCCAGCAGCACTAGTCGGTTCGGAGCTTTCTTT.

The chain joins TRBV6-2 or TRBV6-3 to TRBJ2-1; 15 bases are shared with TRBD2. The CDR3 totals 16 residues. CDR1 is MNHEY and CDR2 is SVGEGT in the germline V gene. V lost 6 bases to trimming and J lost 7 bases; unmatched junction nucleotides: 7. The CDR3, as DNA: TGTGCCAGCAGCTCCGGACTAGCGGGAGGGAATAATGAGCAGTTCTTC. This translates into CASSSGLAGGNNEQFF.

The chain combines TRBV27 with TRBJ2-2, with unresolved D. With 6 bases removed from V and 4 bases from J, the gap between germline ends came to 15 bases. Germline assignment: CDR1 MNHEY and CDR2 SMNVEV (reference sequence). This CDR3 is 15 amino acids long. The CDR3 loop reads CASRYRPVGTGELFF. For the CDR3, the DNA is TGTGCCAGCAGGTACAGACCAGTTGGCACCGGGGAGCTGTTTTTT.

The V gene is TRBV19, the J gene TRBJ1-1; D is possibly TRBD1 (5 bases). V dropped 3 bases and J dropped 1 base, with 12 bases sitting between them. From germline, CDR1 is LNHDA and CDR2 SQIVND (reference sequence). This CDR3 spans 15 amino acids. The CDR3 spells CASSMSMTANTEAFF. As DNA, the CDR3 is TGTGCCAGTAGTATGTCCATGACAGCGAACACTGAAGCTTTCTTT.

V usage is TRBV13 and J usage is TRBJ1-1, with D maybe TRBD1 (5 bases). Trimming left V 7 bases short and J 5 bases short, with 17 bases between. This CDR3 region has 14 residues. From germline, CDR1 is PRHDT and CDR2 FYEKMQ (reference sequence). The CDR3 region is CASTRRGYGTEAFF. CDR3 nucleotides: TGTGCCAGCACCCGAAGGGGTTATGGGACTGAAGCTTTCTTT.

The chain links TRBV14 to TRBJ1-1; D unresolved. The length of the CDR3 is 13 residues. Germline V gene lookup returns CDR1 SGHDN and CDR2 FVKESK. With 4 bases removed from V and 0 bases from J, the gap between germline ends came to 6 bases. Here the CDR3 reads CASSPQLNTEAFF. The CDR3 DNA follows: TGTGCCAGCAGCCCCCAATTGAACACTGAAGCTTTCTTT.

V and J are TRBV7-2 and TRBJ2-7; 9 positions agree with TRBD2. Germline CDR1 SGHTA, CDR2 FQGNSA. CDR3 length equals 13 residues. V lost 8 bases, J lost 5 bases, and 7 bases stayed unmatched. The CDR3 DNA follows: TGTGCCAGCGCTACTAGCGGGTCCCACGAGCAGTACTTC. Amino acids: CASATSGSHEQYF.

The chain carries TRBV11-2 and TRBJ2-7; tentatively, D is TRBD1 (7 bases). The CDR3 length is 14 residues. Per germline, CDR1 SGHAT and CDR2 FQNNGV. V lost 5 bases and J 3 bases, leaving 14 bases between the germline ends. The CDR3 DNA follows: TGTGCCAGCAGCAAGGGGCAGGGGGGCTACGAGCAGTACTTC. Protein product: CASSKGQGGYEQYF. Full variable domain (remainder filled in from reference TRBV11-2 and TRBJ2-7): EAGVAQSPRYKIIEKRQSVAFWCNPISGHATLYWYQQILGQGPKLLIQFQNNGVVDDSQLPKDRFSAERLKGVDSTLKIQPAKLEDSAVYLCASSKGQGGYEQYFGPGTRLTVT.